What follows describes a single T cell receptor beta chain. These data come from a study of blood T cell repertoires in COVID-19. Study at large: Samples came from the United States, Italy and Spain, spanning acute and convalescent COVID-19.

Per the original methods: Estimates of nucleated cell counts were drawn from the amplification of reference gene primers. TCRdb's copy holds only in-frame clones and misses some; the assay was immunoSEQ multiplex PCR. The DNA was the basis for D and trimming; V, J and clone size are from that table. The sample holds some 200,000 clones, over 75% seen once. Germline CDR1 reads SGHRS; CDR2 reads YFSETQ. V was pared by 4 bases and J by 6 bases, with 8 bases of the junction left unmatched. The CDR3 covers 15 residues. The sequence derives from a human donor in a cohort sampled during active COVID-19. The chain couples TRBV5-1 to TRBJ1-1; 11 bases fit TRBD1. Material: peripheral blood. CDR3 in DNA: TGCGCCAGCAGCGGTGGGACAGGGGGGAGGTCTGAAGCTTTCTTT. Amino acid sequence: CASSGGTGGRSEAFF. The full variable domain, rest sourced from reference TRBV5-1 and TRBJ1-1, is KAGVTQTPRYLIKTRGQQVTLSCSPISGHRSVSWYQQTPGQGLQFLFEYFSETQRNKGNFPGRFSGRQFSNSRSEMNVSTLELGDSALYLCASSGGTGGRSEAFFGQGTRLTVV.